These 27 T cell receptor beta chains share one sample of origin, sequenced in a study of T cell repertoires in cytomegalovirus infection. Their recognized antigens are unknown. Using its own MiXCR run on the reads, TCRdb lists one record per CDR3 protein. The sample carries about 920,000 distinct CDR3 sequences, roughly 30% recorded once. The material was cultured CD8+ T cells from PBMCs, obtained from culture after CMV antigen stimulation. These receptors all come from a human donor in good health (CMV status not recorded). Some clones in this sample may be carry-over from other donors' samples.

The V call is TRBV4-3, the J call TRBJ2-5; 9 bases are shared with TRBD1. CDR3 size: 15 residues. The J segment lost 5 bases and the V segment lost 2 bases, leaving 6 bases of the junction unmatched. Germline-derived CDR1 and CDR2 are LGHNA and YSLEER. For the CDR3, the DNA is TGCGCCAGCAGCCAATCACAGGGGGCAGGGGAGACCCAGTACTTC. It translates to CASSQSQGAGETQYF.

This clonotype was observed a handful of times. The CDR3 is CASSDALAGGYDNEQFF. Written as DNA, the CDR3 is TGTGCCAGCAGCGACGCCCTAGCGGGGGGTTATGACAATGAGCAGTTCTTC. The rearrangement joins TRBV11-2 to TRBJ2-1, with 11 bases matching TRBD2. CDR1 and CDR2 (germline): SGHAT, FQNNGV. This CDR3 contains 17 residues. J was trimmed by 5 bases and V by 5 bases; bases with no gene match: 11.

At least ten counts were recorded for this clonotype. The junction departs from germline at one end; a sequencing error may be responsible. The J gene is TRBJ1-1, the V gene TRBV4-1; 9 bases line up with TRBD1. CDR1 and CDR2 (germline): MGHRA, YSYEKL. The CDR3 is 14 amino acids. DNA for the CDR3: TGTGCCAGCAGCCAAGACAGGGGGAGCACTGAAGCTTTCTTT. It is translated as CASSQDRGSTEAFF.

The sample holds many counts of this clonotype. V and J are TRBV7-2 and TRBJ1-2; TRBD1 aligns across 8 bases. Per the germline V gene, CDR1 is SGHTA and CDR2 is FQGNSA. Unmatched junction bases numbered 7, after V lost 11 bases and J lost 5 bases. The CDR3 is 12 residues long. The DNA of the CDR3 is TGTGCCTGTGACAGGGGAGCATATGGCTACACCTTC. It codes for CACDRGAYGYTF.

The rearrangement links TRBV2 to TRBJ1-2, with 7 positions matching TRBD1. V trimming: 5 bases; J trimming: 5 bases; junction bases outside the gene matches: 11. The CDR3 consists of 15 residues. The V gene's germline CDR1 is SNHLY and CDR2 FYNNEI. The CDR3 region is CASSPRDRVDYGYTF. CDR3 nucleotides: TGTGCCAGCAGTCCTCGAGACAGGGTAGATTATGGCTACACCTTC.

This clonotype has at least ten counts. The chain carries TRBV20-1 and TRBJ2-7, with D tentatively TRBD1 or TRBD2 (5 bases each). This CDR3 comprises 12 residues. Trimming cost V 6 bases and J 6 bases, with 15 bases left between them. Germline CDR1 is DFQATT and CDR2 is SNEGSKA (reference sequence). Written as DNA, the CDR3 is TGCAGTGCAAAGATCAGGGAGACCGAGCAGTACTTC. It codes for CSAKIRETEQYF.

The V and J genes are TRBV19 and TRBJ2-6; no reliable D call. The V gene's germline CDR1 is LNHDA and CDR2 SQIVND (reference sequence). The CDR3 consists of 17 residues. Trimming cost V 5 bases and J 0 bases, with 14 bases left between them. CDR3 bases: TGTGCCAGTAGTTTCCCCTCTTACCCCTCTGGGGCCAACGTCCTGACTTTC. It yields the protein CASSFPSYPSGANVLTF.

The J gene is TRBJ1-1, the V gene TRBV4-1, with 7 bases identical to TRBD1. CDR1 MGHRA and CDR2 YSYEKL come from the germline V gene. The CDR3 is 15 residues long. After removal of 1 base from V and 4 bases from J, the junction contained 6 bases not matched to a gene. CDR3 sequence: CASSQGDSLVTEAFF. The CDR3 nucleotides read TGCGCCAGCAGCCAAGGGGACAGTTTAGTCACTGAAGCTTTCTTT.

The chain carries TRBV9 and TRBJ1-2, with D unclear. Germline CDR1 and CDR2: SGDLS and YYNGEE. The CDR3 sequence is 14 residues long. V was pared by 0 bases and J by 1 base, with 7 bases between. CDR3 protein: CASSVATGNYGYTF. The CDR3 bases are TGTGCCAGCAGCGTAGCTACTGGTAACTATGGCTACACCTTC. The full variable domain, rest sourced from reference TRBV9 and TRBJ1-2, is DSGVTQTPKHLITATGQRVTLRCSPRSGDLSVYWYQQSLDQGLQFLIQYYNGEERAKGNILERFSAQQFPDLHSELNLSSLELGDSALYFCASSVATGNYGYTFGSGTRLTVV.

This clonotype was found many times. The DNA of the CDR3 is TGTGCCAGCAGCCCCGGAACCTACGAGCAGTACTTC. Its protein product is CASSPGTYEQYF. V is TRBV7-6 and J is TRBJ2-7; D gene unclear. The CDR3 extends over 12 amino acids. The V gene lost 5 bases and the J gene lost 2 bases, with 7 bases spanning the gap. Germline CDR1 and CDR2: SGHVS and FNYEAQ.

A few counts support this clonotype. The CDR3 DNA is TGTGCCAGCAGCTCGCCTGACAGGGTCCCCTACGAGCAGTACTTC. Translation: CASSSPDRVPYEQYF. V gene TRBV7-9 combines with J gene TRBJ2-7; 7 bases are a match to TRBD1. The CDR3 consists of 15 residues. Germline V gene sequence: CDR1 SEHNR, CDR2 FQNEAQ (reference sequence). Germline trimming cut 4 bases from V and 2 bases from J; bases unmatched to any gene: 8.

This chain connects TRBV3-1 to TRBJ1-2; TRBD1 agrees at 10 bases. V dropped 3 bases and J dropped 0; count of bases not matched to a gene: 4. CDR1 LGHDT and CDR2 YNNKEL come from the germline V gene (reference sequence). The CDR3 has 16 amino acids. The DNA of the CDR3 is TGTGCCAGCAGCCAGGGAGGACAGGGGGCTAACTATGGCTACACCTTC. Translating gives CASSQGGQGANYGYTF.

This clonotype came up a few times. No DNA is shown, since the ends of the CDR3 on it are uncertain; the CDR3 is the one TCRdb lists. The chain recombines TRBV7-5 with TRBJ2-7; the table's D call TRBD1 went unverified against the DNA. TRBV7-5 counts as a pseudogene. The CDR3 numbers 14 amino acids, ends counted. The CDR3 is CISVPEATGYEQYV.

In its sample, this clonotype was seen many times. The chain uses TRBV7-2 and TRBJ2-7, with TRBD1 as a possible D gene (6 bases). This CDR3 is 14 amino acids long. Germline V gene lookup returns CDR1 SGHTA and CDR2 FQGNSA. V dropped 4 bases and J dropped 6 bases, with 16 bases sitting between them. This CDR3 is CASSSLEGGGEQYF. In nucleotides, the CDR3 is TGTGCCAGCAGCTCCCTGGAAGGGGGTGGCGAGCAGTACTTC.

This chain joins TRBV7-6 and TRBJ1-2, with D possibly matching TRBD1 (5 bases). The CDR3 extends over 14 amino acids. Germline V gene lookup returns CDR1 SGHVS and CDR2 FNYEAQ. V lost 7 bases and J lost 2, with 14 bases in between. In nucleotides, the CDR3 is TGTGCCAGCACCATTATTGGGGACAACTATGGCTACACCTTC. Translating it yields CASTIIGDNYGYTF. The full variable domain, completed using reference TRBV7-6 and TRBJ1-2, is GAGVSQSPRYKVTKRGQDVALRCDPISGHVSLYWYRQALGQGPEFLTYFNYEAQQDKSGLPNDRFSAERPEGSISTLTIQRTEQRDSAMYRCASTIIGDNYGYTFGSGTRLTVV.

J is TRBJ2-3 and V is TRBV2; D remains ambiguous. The CDR3 consists of 8 residues. Per the germline V gene, CDR1 is SNHLY and CDR2 is FYNNEI. The V end was cut by 8 bases, the J end by 6 bases, with 0 bases between. The CDR3 loop is CASDTQYF. In DNA, the CDR3 is TGTGCCAGCGATACGCAGTATTTT.

This clonotype was seen only once. V is TRBV27 and J is TRBJ2-1; possible D gene TRBD2, 6 bases. From germline, CDR1 is MNHEY and CDR2 SMNVEV (reference sequence). Trimming left V 3 bases short and J 2 bases short, with 14 bases between. The CDR3 contains 16 residues. As DNA, the CDR3 is TGTGCCAGCAGTTTCCGGGGGACCATTACCTACAATGAGCAGTTCTTC. It encodes CASSFRGTITYNEQFF.

This clonotype was recorded a few times. A much bigger clone sits one base away, suggesting this may be a read error. This rearrangement joins TRBV6-6 to TRBJ1-5; 7 bases match TRBD1. The V segment lost 7 bases and the J segment 1 base; nucleotides outside the gene matches: 4. This CDR3 has 14 residues. In germline, CDR1 is MNHNY, CDR2 SVGAGI (reference sequence). The CDR3 nucleotides read TGTGCCAGCAACAACAGGGGCAGCAATCAGCCCCAGCATTTT. It is translated as CASNNRGSNQPQHF.

The chain joins TRBV12-3 or TRBV12-4 to TRBJ1-1, with D unresolved. Trimming took 8 bases from V and 0 from J, leaving 10 bases between them. The CDR3 extends over 13 amino acids. DNA for the CDR3: TGTGCCAGCCATCGGAGATTGAACACTGAAGCTTTCTTT. Translation: CASHRRLNTEAFF.

The rearrangement links TRBV14 to TRBJ2-1; 8 bases agree with TRBD1. Germline values: CDR1 SGHDN, CDR2 FVKESK. V gave up 3 bases and J gave up 3 bases; unmatched junction bases: 4. The CDR3 sequence is 15 residues long. CDR3 sequence reads: CASSHGTGGYNEQFF. The CDR3 DNA reads as TGTGCCAGCAGCCACGGGACAGGCGGCTACAATGAGCAGTTCTTC.

J is TRBJ1-6 and V is TRBV27; D is perhaps TRBD1 (5 bases). The CDR3 is 16 residues long. The V gene lost 6 bases and the J gene lost 2 bases, with 14 bases spanning the gap. Germline CDR1 reads MNHEY; CDR2 reads SMNVEV (reference sequence). The CDR3 protein is CASRANRRTYNSPLHF. CDR3 DNA: TGTGCCAGCAGAGCTAACAGGAGAACCTATAATTCACCCCTCCACTTT.

This CDR3 reads CASNLQGTHEQFF. In DNA, the CDR3 is TGTGCCAGCAACCTACAGGGGACCCATGAGCAGTTCTTC. The chain employs TRBV28 and TRBJ2-1, with 7 bases fitting TRBD1. The ends lost 7 bases at V and 8 bases at J; junction bases unmatched: 8. The CDR3 length is 13 residues. The germline V gene encodes CDR1 MDHEN and CDR2 SYDVKM.

This clonotype was seen more than once but under ten times. The V gene is TRBV7-3, the J gene TRBJ2-2; D possibly corresponds to TRBD2 (6 bases). CDR3 size: 13 residues. Germline CDR1 SGHTA, CDR2 FQGTGA. V shed 7 bases and J shed 4 bases, with 10 bases lying between them. This chain's CDR3 is CASTGGVTGELFF. Written as DNA, the CDR3 is TGTGCCAGCACTGGAGGGGTCACCGGGGAGCTGTTTTTT.

This clonotype was detected many times. V is TRBV19 and J is TRBJ2-5; D is possibly TRBD2 (6 bases). The CDR3 has 17 amino acids. Looked up from germline, CDR1 is LNHDA and CDR2 is SQIVND (reference sequence). The V gene lost 6 bases and the J gene lost 5 bases, with 25 bases spanning the gap. CDR3: CASSEHLTAGPSETQYF. The CDR3 DNA reads as TGTGCCAGTAGCGAACACTTAACTGCGGGGCCATCGGAGACCCAGTACTTC. The full variable domain, its missing parts supplied by reference TRBV19 and TRBJ2-5, is DGGITQSPKYLFRKEGQNVTLSCEQNLNHDAMYWYRQDPGQGLRLIYYSQIVNDFQKGDIAEGYSVSREKKESFPLTVTSAQKNPTAFYLCASSEHLTAGPSETQYFGPGTRLLVL.

For this clonotype: The junction differs from germline at one of its ends, possibly a read error. The chain couples TRBV7-6 to TRBJ1-5; D might be TRBD1 (5 bases). The germline V gene encodes CDR1 SGHVS and CDR2 FNYEAQ. The CDR3 runs to 17 residues. The CDR3 protein is CTSSLRRGGYSNQPQHF. The DNA of the CDR3 is TGTACCAGCAGCTTACGAAGGGGAGGATATAGCAATCAGCCCCAGCATTTT.

This clonotype was seen a handful of times. V usage is TRBV6-5 and J usage is TRBJ2-1, with D perhaps matching TRBD1 (5 bases). The CDR3 covers 16 residues. CDR1 is MNHEY and CDR2 is SVGAGI in the germline V gene. The V and J ends lost 0 bases and 4 bases respectively, with 13 bases between them. CDR3 DNA sequence: TGTGCCAGCAGTTACTCGGGCAGGGTGTCTTACAATGAGCAGTTCTTC. As protein: CASSYSGRVSYNEQFF.

The table lists this clonotype with a few counts. The chain combines TRBV7-6 with TRBJ2-1; D not resolved. Trimming took off 5 bases at V and 6 bases at J, with 8 bases between the two ends. Germline values: CDR1 SGHVS, CDR2 FNYEAQ. The CDR3 is made up of 12 amino acids. The CDR3 DNA reads TGTGCCAGCAGCGAAATGGGCAATGAGCAGTTCTTC. This codes for CASSEMGNEQFF.